This paragraph reports one T cell receptor (beta chain). The antigen is undetermined. The source of the sample is a study of radiotherapy plus CTLA-4 blockade in lung cancer. Whole-study findings and limits: Tumor-derived TCR clones expanded in blood after radiotherapy plus ipilimumab.

The CDR3 runs 13 residues. Between the trimmed V and J ends, which lost 3 bases and 3 bases, there was a span of 9 bases. Germline values: CDR1 MNHNS, CDR2 SASEGT. Chemo-refractory metastatic non-small-cell lung cancer patients received focal radiation with ipilimumab CTLA-4 blockade. Assay used: immunoSEQ multiplex PCR; TCRdb lists only in-frame clones, some missing. Among about 80,000 clones listed, under 90% were seen once. Sequencing was performed on peripheral blood, taken from a patient treated with radiotherapy plus ipilimumab. The clonotype was recovered from a human donor with non-small cell lung cancer who had stable disease on radiotherapy plus ipilimumab. The chain combines TRBV6-1 with TRBJ2-7; D uncertain. The CDR3: CASSETLDYEQYF. CDR3 coding DNA: TGTGCCAGCAGTGAGACACTTGACTACGAGCAGTACTTC.